The text below deals with one T cell receptor beta chain. Clones were read by immunoSEQ multiplex PCR, and TCRdb kept only the in-frame ones, dropping some. Here the sample spans 77,000 or so clones, about 93% being singletons. The sample originates from a study of OX40 agonist ivuxolimab in advanced cancers. The junction had 4 bases not matched to a gene; V was cut back by 3 bases and J by 2 bases. CDR3 length: 15 amino acids. Germline CDR1 and CDR2: KGHSH and LQKENI. This clonotype was obtained from an adult with an advanced solid tumor such as melanoma, head and neck, liver or kidney cancer. The material was CD4+ or CD8+ T cells sorted from blood, obtained in a trial of the OX40 agonist ivuxolimab. The chain carries TRBV18 and TRBJ1-3; 7 bases are shared with TRBD1. CDR3 protein: CASSPNQGAGNTIYF. In DNA, the CDR3 is TGTGCCAGCTCACCTAATCAGGGGGCTGGAAACACCATATATTTT.